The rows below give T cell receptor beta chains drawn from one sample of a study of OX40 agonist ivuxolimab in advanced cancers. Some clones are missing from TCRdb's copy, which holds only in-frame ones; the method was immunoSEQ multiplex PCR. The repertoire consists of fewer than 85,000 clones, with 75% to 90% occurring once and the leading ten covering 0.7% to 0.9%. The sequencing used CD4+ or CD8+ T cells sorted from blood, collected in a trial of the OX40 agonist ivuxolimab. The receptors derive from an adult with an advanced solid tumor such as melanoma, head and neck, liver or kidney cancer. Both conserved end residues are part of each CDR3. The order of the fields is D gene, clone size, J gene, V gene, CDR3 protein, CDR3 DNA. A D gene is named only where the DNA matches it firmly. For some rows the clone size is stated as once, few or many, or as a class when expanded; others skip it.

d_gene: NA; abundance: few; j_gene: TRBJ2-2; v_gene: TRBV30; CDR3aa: CAWSDGRMGTGELFF; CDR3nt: TGTGCCTGGAGCGACGGAAGGATGGGCACCGGGGAGCTGTTTTTT
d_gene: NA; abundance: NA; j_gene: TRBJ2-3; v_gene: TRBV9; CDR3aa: CASGETDTQYF; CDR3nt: TGTGCCAGCGGGGAGACAGATACGCAGTATTTT
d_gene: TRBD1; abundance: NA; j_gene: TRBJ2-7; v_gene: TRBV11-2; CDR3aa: CASSRDRGWYEQYF; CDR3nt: TGTGCCAGCAGCCGGGACAGGGGTTGGTACGAGCAGTACTTC
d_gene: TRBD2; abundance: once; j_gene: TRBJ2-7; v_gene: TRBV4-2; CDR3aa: CASSQEVGGTYEQYF; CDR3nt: TGTGCCAGCAGCCAAGAGGTCGGGGGGACCTACGAGCAGTACTTC
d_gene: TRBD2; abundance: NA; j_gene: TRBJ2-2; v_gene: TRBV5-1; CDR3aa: CASSPTSGRTLGELFF; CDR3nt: TGCGCCAGCAGCCCCACTAGCGGACGAACATTGGGGGAGCTGTTTTTT
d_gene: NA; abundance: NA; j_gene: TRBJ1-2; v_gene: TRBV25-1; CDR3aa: CASSRDDWEDYTF; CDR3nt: TGTGCCAGCAGTCGGGATGATTGGGAAGACTACACCTTC
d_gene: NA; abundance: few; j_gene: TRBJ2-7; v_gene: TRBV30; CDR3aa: CAWSVQRSYEQYF; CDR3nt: TGTGCCTGGAGTGTACAGCGCTCCTACGAGCAGTACTTC
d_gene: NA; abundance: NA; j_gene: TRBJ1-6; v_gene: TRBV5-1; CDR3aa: CASSLDNSYNSPLHF; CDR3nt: TGCGCCAGCAGCTTGGATAACTCCTATAATTCACCCCTCCACTTT
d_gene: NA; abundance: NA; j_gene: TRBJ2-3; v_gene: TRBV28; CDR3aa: CASSVQGPQYF; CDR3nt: TGTGCCAGCAGTGTTCAAGGGCCGCAGTATTTT
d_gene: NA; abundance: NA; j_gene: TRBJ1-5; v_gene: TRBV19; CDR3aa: CASSMMDQPQHF; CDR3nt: TGTGCCAGTAGTATGATGGATCAGCCCCAGCATTTT
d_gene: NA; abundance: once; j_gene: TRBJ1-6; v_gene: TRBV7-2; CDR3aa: CASSLARDSPLHF; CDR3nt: TGTGCCAGCAGCTTAGCGCGGGATTCACCCCTCCACTTT
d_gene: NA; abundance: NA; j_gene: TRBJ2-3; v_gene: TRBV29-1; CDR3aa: CSVENEGWDTQYF; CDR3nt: TGCAGCGTTGAAAATGAGGGTTGGGATACGCAGTATTTT
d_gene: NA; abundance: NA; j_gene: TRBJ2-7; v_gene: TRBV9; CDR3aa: CASSVGPDSYEQYF; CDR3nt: TGTGCCAGCAGCGTAGGCCCGGACTCCTACGAGCAGTACTTC
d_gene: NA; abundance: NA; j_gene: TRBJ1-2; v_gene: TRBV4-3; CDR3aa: CASSQDRGRPYGYTF; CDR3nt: TGCGCCAGCAGCCAAGATCGCGGCAGGCCCTATGGCTACACCTTC
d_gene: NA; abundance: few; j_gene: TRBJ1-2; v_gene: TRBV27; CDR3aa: CASSLEASTRYTF; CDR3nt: TGTGCCAGCAGTTTAGAGGCGAGTACTCGCTACACCTTC
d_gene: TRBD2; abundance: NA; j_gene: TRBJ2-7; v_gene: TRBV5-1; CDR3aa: CASSLGLAATSYEQYF; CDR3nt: TGCGCCAGCAGTTTGGGACTAGCGGCCACCTCCTACGAGCAGTACTTC
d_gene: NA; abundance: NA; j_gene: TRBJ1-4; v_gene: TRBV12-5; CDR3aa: CASGPSTNEKLFF; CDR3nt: TGTGCTAGTGGTCCATCAACTAATGAAAAACTGTTTTTT
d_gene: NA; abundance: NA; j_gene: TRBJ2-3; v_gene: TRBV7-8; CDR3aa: CASSSGSSGADTQYF; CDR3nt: TGTGCCAGCAGCTCCGGATCCTCCGGCGCAGATACGCAGTATTTT
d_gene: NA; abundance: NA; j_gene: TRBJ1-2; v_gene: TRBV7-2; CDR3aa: CASSLALVGGYTF; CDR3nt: TGTGCCAGCAGCTTAGCTCTAGTTGGGGGCTACACCTTC
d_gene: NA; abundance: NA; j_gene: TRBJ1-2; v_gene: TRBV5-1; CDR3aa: CASSLDQYGYTF; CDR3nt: TGCGCCAGCAGCTTGGACCAGTATGGCTACACCTTC
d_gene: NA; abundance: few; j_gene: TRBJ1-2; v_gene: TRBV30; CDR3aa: CAWRGTQTNYGYTF; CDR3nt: TGTGCCTGGAGAGGGACACAAACTAACTATGGCTACACCTTC
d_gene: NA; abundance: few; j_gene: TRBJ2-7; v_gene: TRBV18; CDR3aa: CASSSTGPLSYEQYF; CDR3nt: TGTGCCAGCTCATCTACAGGGCCCCTCTCCTACGAGCAGTACTTC
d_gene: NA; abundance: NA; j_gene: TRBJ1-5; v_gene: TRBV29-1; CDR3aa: CSVSGPGSNQPQHF; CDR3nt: TGCAGCGTCTCGGGACCGGGGAGCAATCAGCCCCAGCATTTT
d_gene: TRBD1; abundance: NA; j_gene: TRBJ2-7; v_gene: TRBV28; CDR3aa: CATGGVGTAPYEQYF; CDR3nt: TGTGCCACCGGAGGAGTAGGGACAGCCCCCTACGAGCAGTACTTC
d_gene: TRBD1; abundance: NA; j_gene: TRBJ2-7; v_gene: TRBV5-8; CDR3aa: CASRYRGGRYEQYF; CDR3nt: TGTGCCAGCAGGTATAGAGGGGGCCGGTACGAGCAGTACTTC
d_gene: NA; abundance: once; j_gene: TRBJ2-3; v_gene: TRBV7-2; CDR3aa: CASSLAGGIDTQYF; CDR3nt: TGTGCCAGCAGCTTAGCTGGGGGGATAGATACGCAGTATTTT
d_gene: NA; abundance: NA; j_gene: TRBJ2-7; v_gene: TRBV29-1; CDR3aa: CSVEGGDNSYEQYF; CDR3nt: TGCAGCGTTGAAGGCGGGGATAACTCCTACGAGCAGTACTTC
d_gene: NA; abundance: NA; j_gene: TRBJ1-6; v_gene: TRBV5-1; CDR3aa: CASSLGQDNSPLHF; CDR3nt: TGCGCCAGCAGCTTGGGTCAGGATAATTCACCCCTCCACTTT
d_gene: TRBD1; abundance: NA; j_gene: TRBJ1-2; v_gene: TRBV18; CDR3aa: CASSPGTGGYGYTF; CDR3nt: TGTGCCAGCTCACCCGGGACAGGGGGCTATGGCTACACCTTC
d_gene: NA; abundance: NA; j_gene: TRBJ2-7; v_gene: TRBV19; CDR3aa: CASSIRGTDHEQYF; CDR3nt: TGTGCCAGTAGTATACGCGGGACAGACCACGAGCAGTACTTC
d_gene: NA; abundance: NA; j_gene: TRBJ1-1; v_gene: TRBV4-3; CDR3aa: CASSQVGTSGTEAFF; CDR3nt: TGCGCCAGCAGCCAAGTGGGGACCTCGGGCACTGAAGCTTTCTTT
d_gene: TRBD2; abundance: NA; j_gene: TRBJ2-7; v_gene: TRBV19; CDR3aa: CASSTTSGGYEQYF; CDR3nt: TGTGCCAGTAGTACAACTAGCGGGGGCTACGAGCAGTACTTC
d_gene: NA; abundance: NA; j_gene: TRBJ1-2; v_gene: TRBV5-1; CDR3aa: CASSALGNNYGYTF; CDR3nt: TGCGCCAGCAGCGCATTAGGGAATAACTATGGCTACACCTTC